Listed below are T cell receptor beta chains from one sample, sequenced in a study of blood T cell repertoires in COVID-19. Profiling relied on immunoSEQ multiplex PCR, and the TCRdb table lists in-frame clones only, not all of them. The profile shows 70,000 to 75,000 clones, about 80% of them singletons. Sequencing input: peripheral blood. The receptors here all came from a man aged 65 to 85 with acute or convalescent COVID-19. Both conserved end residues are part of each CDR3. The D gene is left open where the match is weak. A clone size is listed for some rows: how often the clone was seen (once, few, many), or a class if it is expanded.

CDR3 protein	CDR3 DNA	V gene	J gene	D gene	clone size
CASTSWQGGETQYF	TGTGCCAGCACTTCGTGGCAGGGAGGAGAGACCCAGTACTTC	TRBV6-5	TRBJ2-5	-	once
CASSLGQYSNQPQHF	TGCGCCAGCAGCTTGGGACAATATAGCAATCAGCCCCAGCATTTT	TRBV5-1	TRBJ1-5	-	-
CASSYPVLGNTEAFF	TGTGCCAGCAGTTACCCGGTACTAGGGAACACTGAAGCTTTCTTT	TRBV6-5	TRBJ1-1	-	once
CASSARLADEQFF	TGTGCCAGCAGCGCAAGACTAGCGGATGAGCAGTTCTTC	TRBV11-1	TRBJ2-1	TRBD2	few
CASSHFPDTQYF	TGTGCCAGCAGTCACTTCCCAGATACGCAGTATTTT	TRBV5-4	TRBJ2-3	-	once
CASSPKASRELFF	TGTGCCAGCTCACCAAAGGCTAGCCGGGAGCTGTTTTTT	TRBV18	TRBJ2-2	-	-
CATGPGQVSYEQYF	TGCGCCACCGGTCCGGGACAGGTCTCCTACGAGCAGTACTTC	TRBV5-1	TRBJ2-7	TRBD1	-
CASSQRGDYGYTF	TGTGCCAGCTCCCAGCGCGGGGACTATGGCTACACCTTC	TRBV18	TRBJ1-2	-	-
CASSQHGTSGDEQFF	TGTGCCAGCAGCCAACACGGGACTAGCGGGGATGAGCAGTTCTTC	TRBV3-1/TRBV3-2	TRBJ2-1	TRBD2	-
CAARSDSIRNTIYF	TGTGCCGCACGCTCGGACAGTATCAGAAACACCATATATTTT	TRBV6-5	TRBJ1-3	-	-
CSARDTTYEQYF	TGCAGCGCCCGGGACACCACCTACGAGCAGTACTTC	TRBV29-1	TRBJ2-7	-	once
CASSLGGVGSQPQHF	TGCGCCAGCAGCTTGGGCGGGGTAGGTAGTCAGCCCCAGCATTTT	TRBV5-1	TRBJ1-5	-	-
CASSQGQRETQYF	TGTGCCAGCAGCCAGGGCCAGCGAGAGACCCAGTACTTC	TRBV11-2	TRBJ2-5	-	-
CASSPFKNRDTEAFF	TGTGCCAGCAGTCCCTTTAAAAACAGGGACACTGAAGCTTTCTTT	TRBV6-5	TRBJ1-1	-	once
CASSATGQGSSPLHF	TGTGCCAGCAGCGCAACTGGACAGGGAAGTTCACCCCTCCACTTT	TRBV9	TRBJ1-6	TRBD1	few
CASSPSSSYNEQFF	TGCGCCAGCAGCCCCTCTAGCTCCTACAATGAGCAGTTCTTC	TRBV5-1	TRBJ2-1	-	few
CASSLGHPGVSEQFF	TGTGCCAGCAGCTTAGGACACCCCGGTGTCAGTGAGCAGTTCTTC	TRBV5-5	TRBJ2-1	-	-
CASSVEFSLDEQFF	TGTGCCAGCAGCGTAGAATTTAGTCTAGATGAGCAGTTCTTC	TRBV9	TRBJ2-1	-	-
CASSSTSGPGDEQYF	TGTGCCAGCAGTTCCACTAGCGGGCCTGGGGACGAGCAGTACTTC	TRBV6-5	TRBJ2-7	TRBD2	-
CAWTSGTDNQPQHF	TGTGCCTGGACCTCCGGGACAGATAATCAGCCCCAGCATTTT	TRBV30	TRBJ1-5	TRBD1	-
CASSRGLSAGQFF	TGCGCCAGCAGCCGGGGACTATCAGCCGGGCAGTTCTTC	TRBV4-1	TRBJ2-1	TRBD2	-
CASSLGGGPSEEQYF	TGTGCCAGCAGCTTGGGCGGAGGGCCCTCGGAGGAGCAGTACTTC	TRBV11-2	TRBJ2-7	-	-
CAADDSGTTYEQYF	TGTGCCGCCGACGATAGCGGGACCACCTACGAGCAGTACTTC	TRBV6-5	TRBJ2-7	TRBD2	-
CASSFGSTGGEEQFF	TGTGCCAGCAGCTTTGGATCTACGGGGGGGGAAGAGCAGTTCTTC	TRBV5-4	TRBJ2-1	TRBD2	once
CASSRDSGPYEQYF	TGCGCCAGCAGCCGGGACAGTGGACCCTACGAGCAGTACTTC	TRBV5-1	TRBJ2-7	TRBD1	-
CASSLSDRSYGYTF	TGTGCCAGCAGCTTATCGGACAGGAGCTATGGCTACACCTTC	TRBV5-5	TRBJ1-2	TRBD1	-
CASSLEPSGTYEQYF	TGCGCCAGCAGCTTGGAGCCTAGCGGTACCTACGAGCAGTACTTC	TRBV5-1	TRBJ2-7	TRBD2	-
CASTPGQGSYNEQFF	TGTGCCAGTACACCGGGACAGGGGTCCTACAATGAGCAGTTCTTC	TRBV19	TRBJ2-1	TRBD1	-
CATSDADIAASGNTIYF	TGTGCCACCAGTGATGCGGACATAGCTGCCTCTGGAAACACCATATATTTT	TRBV24-1	TRBJ1-3	-	-
CASSLDSAGVPTLYEQYF	TGTGCCAGCAGCTTAGACAGCGCGGGAGTGCCAACTTTGTACGAGCAGTACTTC	TRBV11-2	TRBJ2-7	TRBD2	-
CASNERLIDEQYF	TGTGCCAGCAACGAGCGGCTCATCGACGAGCAGTACTTC	TRBV6-6	TRBJ2-7	-	-
CASSLNKGVVGYTF	TGTGCCAGCAGTTTAAATAAGGGGGTTGTAGGCTACACCTTC	TRBV28	TRBJ1-2	-	-
CASSQEGSTQETQYF	TGCGCCAGCAGCCAAGAGGGCAGTACGCAAGAGACCCAGTACTTC	TRBV4-1	TRBJ2-5	-	-
CAGIGTSYEQYF	TGTGCCGGTATAGGGACTTCCTACGAGCAGTACTTC	TRBV2	TRBJ2-7	-	-
CASSLEGGAYEQYF	TGTGCCAGCAGCTTAGAGGGGGGGGCCTACGAGCAGTACTTC	TRBV7-2	TRBJ2-7	-	-
CATGRNSGTGDTQYF	TGTGCCACCGGGAGGAATAGCGGGACCGGGGATACGCAGTATTTT	TRBV27	TRBJ2-3	TRBD2	-
CASSQDRVNSPLHF	TGTGCCAGCAGCCAGGACAGGGTTAATTCACCCCTCCACTTT	TRBV3-1/TRBV3-2	TRBJ1-6	TRBD1	once
CASSLALSYYGYTF	TGTGCCAGCAGCCTGGCCTTATCGTACTATGGCTACACCTTC	TRBV7-9	TRBJ1-2	-	-
CASSKAAGSGGEQFF	TGTGCCAGCAGCAAAGCCGCGGGGTCCGGAGGGGAGCAGTTCTTC	TRBV7-2	TRBJ2-1	-	-
CASSLGGQGTDTQYF	TGTGCCAGCAGCTTAGGTGGGCAGGGGACAGATACGCAGTATTTT	TRBV7-3	TRBJ2-3	-	-
CASNRDRETGELFF	TGTGCCAGCAACCGGGACAGGGAAACCGGGGAGCTGTTTTTT	TRBV6-5	TRBJ2-2	TRBD1	-
CAWMMDRANYGYTF	TGTGCCTGGATGATGGACAGGGCTAACTATGGCTACACCTTC	TRBV30	TRBJ1-2	TRBD1	-
CASSLAIDNSYEQYF	TGCGCCAGCAGCTTGGCAATTGACAACTCCTACGAGCAGTACTTC	TRBV5-1	TRBJ2-7	-	-
CASSYGGWGTDTQYF	TGTGCCAGCAGTTACGGGGGGTGGGGCACAGATACGCAGTATTTT	TRBV6-5	TRBJ2-3	-	once
CASSPRGHGYTF	TGTGCCAGCAGTCCCAGGGGGCATGGCTACACCTTC	TRBV6-2/TRBV6-3	TRBJ1-2	TRBD1	few
CASSQDQGYTEAFF	TGCGCCAGCAGCCAAGATCAGGGGTACACTGAAGCTTTCTTT	TRBV4-1	TRBJ1-1	-	-
CASSQGRFGAVNTEAFF	TGTGCCAGCAGCCAGGGGAGGTTCGGCGCGGTGAACACTGAAGCTTTCTTT	TRBV3-1/TRBV3-2	TRBJ1-1	-	-
CSVEAGTDTQYF	TGCAGCGTTGAGGCAGGCACAGATACGCAGTATTTT	TRBV29-1	TRBJ2-3	-	once